The rows below give T cell receptor beta chains drawn from one sample of a study of T-cell memory formation after mild COVID-19. From the 5' RACE reads, TCRdb called clonotypes with MiXCR, one entry per CDR3 protein. The repertoire holds around 470,000 distinct CDR3 sequences, with around 20% as singletons. Material for sequencing was PBMCs or a T cell subset sorted from them (not recorded which). The receptors were gathered from an adult woman who had mild COVID-19 (a few samples of this study predate the infection). Cell type and time point are not known. CDR3s include the opening cysteine and the closing phenylalanine or tryptophan. The D gene is left open where the match is weak. For some rows the clone size is stated as once, few or many, or as a class when expanded; others skip it.

clone size | J gene | V gene | D gene | CDR3 DNA | CDR3 protein
. | TRBJ2-2 | TRBV7-3 | . | TGTGCCAGTACTCGAGACAGAAACACCGGGGAGCTGTTTTTT | CASTRDRNTGELFF
. | TRBJ2-3 | TRBV21-1 | . | TGTGCCAGCAGCAAAGGCCCCCCCCGAGGCACAGATACGCAGTATTTT | CASSKGPPRGTDTQYF
. | TRBJ2-7 | TRBV7-3 | . | TGTGCCAGCAGCCGGACACCCCGCTACGAGCAGTACTTC | CASSRTPRYEQYF
few | TRBJ1-2 | TRBV24-1 | TRBD1 | TGTGCCACCAGTGATCCGGGGACAGGACGGAGTGGCTACACCTTC | CATSDPGTGRSGYTF
. | TRBJ2-3 | TRBV27 | . | TGTGCCAGCAGTCCCTACTTAGGGCATAGCACAGATACGCAGTATTTT | CASSPYLGHSTDTQYF
many | TRBJ2-2 | TRBV4-3 | TRBD2 | TGCGCCAGCAGCCATTCTAGCGGGGTGGTGAACACCGGGGAGCTGTTTTTT | CASSHSSGVVNTGELFF
. | TRBJ2-1 | TRBV6-1 | . | TGTGCCAGCAGTGAAGGGCTCGGACGGCACAATGAGCAGTTCTTC | CASSEGLGRHNEQFF
few | TRBJ2-7 | TRBV5-4 | TRBD2 | TGTGCCAGCAGCTTGGAGGGCCTAGCGGGAATCGAGCAGTACTTC | CASSLEGLAGIEQYF
few | TRBJ2-1 | TRBV7-2 | . | TGTGCCAGCAGCATAGGGTACGAGGGTATGGGTGAGCAGTTCTTC | CASSIGYEGMGEQFF
. | TRBJ1-3 | TRBV19 | . | TGTGCCAGTAGTGCCCCAACCCTCCTATTTGGAAACACCATATATTTT | CASSAPTLLFGNTIYF
. | TRBJ2-7 | TRBV6-2/TRBV6-3 | TRBD1 | TGTGCCAGCAGCGATGGGACAGGTGCGGACTACGAGCAGTACTTC | CASSDGTGADYEQYF
. | TRBJ2-3 | TRBV4-2 | . | TGTGCCAGCAGCCAAGAAACAGGGACCTATACGCAGTATTTT | CASSQETGTYTQYF
once | TRBJ1-3 | TRBV20-1 | . | TGCAGTGCTAGAGAAGGACCTCTCTCTGGAAACACCATATATTTT | CSAREGPLSGNTIYF
. | TRBJ2-1 | TRBV25-1 | TRBD2 | TGTGCCAGCAGTGAAGTAGCGGGAGCCCGATCCCCCGACAATGAGCAGTTCTTC | CASSEVAGARSPDNEQFF
few | TRBJ2-7 | TRBV7-9 | . | TGTGCCAGCAGCTCCAGGAGGCGGGGACAAAGCTCCTACGAGCAGTACTTC | CASSSRRRGQSSYEQYF
. | TRBJ2-1 | TRBV7-9 | TRBD2 | TGTGCCAGCAGCCCAAGACTAGCGACGACCTACAATGAGCAGTTCTTC | CASSPRLATTYNEQFF
few | TRBJ2-7 | TRBV6-1 | TRBD1 | TGTGCCAGCGTGCTCGACAGGGGGCGGCAGTACTTC | CASVLDRGRQYF
many | TRBJ1-2 | TRBV2 | . | TGTGCCAGCAGTGATACCCCGGAAGCCTATGGCTACACCTTC | CASSDTPEAYGYTF
. | TRBJ1-6 | TRBV7-3 | . | TGTGCCAGCAGCCCGACGTCCGGTTCACCCCTCCACTTT | CASSPTSGSPLHF
. | TRBJ2-2 | TRBV18 | TRBD1 | TGTGCCAGCTCACCAGGACAGGGGCGTATCGGGGAGCTGTTTTTT | CASSPGQGRIGELFF
few | TRBJ1-1 | TRBV12-3/TRBV12-4 | . | TGTGCCAGCAGTGACGGAGCCTACACTGAAGCTTTCTTT | CASSDGAYTEAFF
few | TRBJ1-1 | TRBV15 | TRBD1 | TGTGCCACCGGGGCCGGGACAGGGGAGAACACTGAAGCTTTCTTT | CATGAGTGENTEAFF
few | TRBJ2-3 | TRBV27 | TRBD2 | TGTGCCAGCAGTCAAGGGACTAGCGGGGTCGTGGATACGCAGTATTTT | CASSQGTSGVVDTQYF
. | TRBJ2-7 | TRBV7-6 | TRBD1 | TGTGCCAGCAGCTTCGGGACAGGGCGCTACGAGCAGTACTTC | CASSFGTGRYEQYF
few | TRBJ2-5 | TRBV3-1 | TRBD1 | TGTGCCAGCAGCCAAGTACAGGGGGCCGGGGAGACCCAGTACTTC | CASSQVQGAGETQYF
few | TRBJ2-1 | TRBV20-1 | . | TGCAGTGCTCGGAGGGGCGATGAGCAGTTCTTC | CSARRGDEQFF
many | TRBJ2-7 | TRBV5-1 | TRBD2 | TGCGCCAGCAGCCCCGCCGGGACTAGCGGGGGGAATGAGCAGTACTTC | CASSPAGTSGGNEQYF
few | TRBJ2-1 | TRBV9 | . | TGTGCCAGCAGCGGTATTATAGTCGGTGAGCAGTTCTTC | CASSGIIVGEQFF
few | TRBJ1-1 | TRBV7-9 | . | TGTGCCAGCAGCCTGGGGACGGGGGAAGTAGCTTTCTTT | CASSLGTGEVAFF
many | TRBJ2-7 | TRBV7-9 | . | TGTGCCAGCAGCTTAGGGAACCCAATGGAGCAGTACTTC | CASSLGNPMEQYF
. | TRBJ2-7 | TRBV4-3 | TRBD1 | TGCGCCAGCAGCCAAGACGCGAACAGGGGATACGAGCAGTACTTC | CASSQDANRGYEQYF
. | TRBJ2-1 | TRBV6-1 | . | TGTGCCAGCAGTGATTTGGTCGGACAGACCTACAATGAGCAGTTCTTC | CASSDLVGQTYNEQFF
few | TRBJ1-2 | TRBV5-5 | . | TGTGCCAGCAGCTTGGAAAGGGAAAGGAGCTATGGCTACACCTTC | CASSLERERSYGYTF
. | TRBJ1-5 | TRBV9 | . | TGTGCCAGCAGCCCTCCGATGGGTGAGGCGCATCAGCCCCAGCATTTT | CASSPPMGEAHQPQHF
few | TRBJ1-2 | TRBV5-1 | . | TGCGCCAGCAGCTTGAGCGAAAACTATGGCTACACCTTC | CASSLSENYGYTF
many | TRBJ1-3 | TRBV12-3/TRBV12-4 | TRBD1 | TGTGCCAGCAGTTTAAGGGGGCCCAGCTCTGGAAACACCATATATTTT | CASSLRGPSSGNTIYF
. | TRBJ1-5 | TRBV20-1 | TRBD1 | TGCAGTGCCGCAAGTGACAGGGCCCAGCCCCAGCATTTT | CSAASDRAQPQHF
. | TRBJ1-1 | TRBV23-1 | . | TGCGCCAGCAGTCAAGCTCGGCAGCGGACTGAAGCTTTCTTT | CASSQARQRTEAFF
few | TRBJ2-5 | TRBV15 | . | TGTGCCACCAGCCCCCGACAGGGAGGTTCCCAAGAGACCCAGTACTTC | CATSPRQGGSQETQYF
few | TRBJ2-7 | TRBV6-2/TRBV6-3 | . | TGTGCCAGCAGACTGACCCAATCAAAGGGACTCGAGCAGTACTTC | CASRLTQSKGLEQYF
few | TRBJ2-2 | TRBV18 | . | TGTGCCAGCTCACCAAATCGGGGGGAGCTGTTTTTT | CASSPNRGELFF
. | TRBJ1-1 | TRBV9 | . | TGTGCCAGCAGGGGCCAACCGAACACTGAAGCTTTCTTT | CASRGQPNTEAFF
. | TRBJ2-5 | TRBV30 | . | TGTGCCTGGAGTGCCGCAGGGAGGTACCAAGAGACCCAGTACTTC | CAWSAAGRYQETQYF
few | TRBJ1-2 | TRBV5-1 | . | TGCGCCAGCAGCGGCGATGTGGCAGTTTATGGCTACACCTTC | CASSGDVAVYGYTF
. | TRBJ1-4 | TRBV5-1 | . | TGCGCCAGCAGCGAGGGACGGGCGAGACTGTTTTTT | CASSEGRARLFF